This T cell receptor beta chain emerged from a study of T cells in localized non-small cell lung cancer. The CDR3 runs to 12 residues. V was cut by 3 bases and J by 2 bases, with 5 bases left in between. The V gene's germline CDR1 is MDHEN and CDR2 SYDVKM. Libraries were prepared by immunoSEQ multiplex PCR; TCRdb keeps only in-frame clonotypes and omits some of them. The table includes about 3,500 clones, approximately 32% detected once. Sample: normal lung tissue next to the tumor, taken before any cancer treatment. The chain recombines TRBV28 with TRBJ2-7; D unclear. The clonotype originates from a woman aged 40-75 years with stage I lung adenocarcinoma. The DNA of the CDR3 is TGTGCCAGCAGTTTTGAGACCTACGAGCAGTACTTC. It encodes CASSFETYEQYF.